What follows are 20 T cell receptor beta chains derived from one specimen sequenced in a study of monozygotic twins with inflammatory bowel disease. TCRdb reprocessed the 5' RACE reads and keeps a single row for each CDR3 protein, giving no DNA. Listed are approximately 330,000 distinct CDR3 sequences; 2% to 2.5% falls within the top ten. Sequenced input: blood. Receptor source: a human donor with ulcerative colitis or Crohn's disease, or a healthy co-twin of an affected twin (not recorded which).

The chain uses TRBV7-9 and TRBJ2-2; TCRdb calls TRBD1, which cannot be checked without DNA. The CDR3 is made up of 17 amino acids. CDR1 and CDR2 (germline): SEHNR, FQNEAQ (reference sequence). The CDR3 sequence: CASSLRLGQGVPGELFF.

The rearrangement links TRBV14 to TRBJ2-1; TCRdb designates TRBD2, a call that cannot be tested without DNA. The CDR3 totals 13 residues. Germline V gene sequence: CDR1 SGHDN, CDR2 FVKESK. CDR3 protein: CASRLAGVYEQFF.

The V and J genes are TRBV19 and TRBJ2-1. Germline CDR1 is LNHDA and CDR2 is SQIVND (reference sequence). The CDR3 totals 13 residues. CDR3 amino acids: CASSGTSHNEQFF.

The J gene is TRBJ1-6, the V gene TRBV19; TCRdb proposes TRBD1, but this gene call is untestable without DNA. Germline-derived CDR1 and CDR2 are LNHDA and SQIVND (reference sequence). The CDR3 is made up of 21 amino acids. CDR3 residues: CASSMRGHSIPGEKYNSPLHF.

The V and J genes are TRBV3-1 and TRBJ2-7. The CDR3 consists of 11 residues. Germline values: CDR1 LGHDT, CDR2 YNNKEL (reference sequence). The chain's CDR3 is CASSLQTEQYF.

The rearrangement joins TRBV12-3 or TRBV12-4 to TRBJ1-1. The length of the CDR3 is 16 residues. This CDR3 is CASTSGSRGMNTEAFF.

The CDR3 reads CSATGGAGTEAFF. The chain links TRBV20-1 to TRBJ1-1; the TRBD1 assignment by TCRdb is unverifiable without DNA. The CDR3 has 13 amino acids. The germline V gene encodes CDR1 DFQATT and CDR2 SNEGSKA (reference sequence).

The chain carries TRBV5-5 and TRBJ2-4; TCRdb indicates TRBD1, and absent DNA this call remains unverified. This CDR3 is built from 17 residues. Germline V lookup: CDR1 SGHKS, CDR2 YYEKEE (reference sequence). The chain's CDR3 is CASSLANVPGRGGIQYF.

The chain recombines TRBV20-1 with TRBJ2-2. The CDR3 runs 14 residues. Germline CDR1 is DFQATT and CDR2 is SNEGSKA (reference sequence). CDR3: CSARLIGGTGELFF.

The chain carries TRBV5-6 and TRBJ2-3; TCRdb reports TRBD1, a call that lacks DNA to check it against. This CDR3 is 15 amino acids long. Germline values: CDR1 SGHDT, CDR2 YYEEEE. Here the CDR3 reads CASSLPGTGEATQYF.

V is TRBV4-3 and J is TRBJ1-2; the TRBD1 assignment by TCRdb is unverifiable without DNA. Germline CDR1 LGHNA, CDR2 YSLEER. This CDR3 spans 15 amino acids. CDR3 amino acids: CASSAQGQWVDGYTF.

The chain couples TRBV12-3 or TRBV12-4 to TRBJ2-1; TCRdb picks TRBD2, but there is no DNA to check that call. This CDR3 has 11 residues. CDR3 sequence: CASSLGGPLIF.

CDR3: CASSAGTSRETQYF. This chain links TRBV7-2 with TRBJ2-5; the D call from TCRdb, TRBD2, cannot be confirmed without DNA. Germline V CDR1 and CDR2: SGHTA, FQGNSA. CDR3 length equals 14 residues.

The chain recombines TRBV18 with TRBJ1-1; checking the TCRdb D call of TRBD1 is not possible without DNA. CDR1 and CDR2 (germline): KGHSH, LQKENI. This CDR3 spans 13 amino acids. The CDR3 sequence: CASSLTEYTEAFF.

The chain has TRBV5-1 and TRBJ1-2; the D gene TCRdb calls, TRBD1, cannot be checked with no DNA. Germline V gene sequence: CDR1 SGHRS, CDR2 YFSETQ. The length of the CDR3 is 14 residues. CDR3 in amino acids: CASSYGQGANGYTF.

This chain connects TRBV5-1 to TRBJ2-7; checking the TCRdb D call of TRBD1 is not possible without DNA. Germline CDR1 SGHRS, CDR2 YFSETQ. The CDR3 has 15 residues. The CDR3 spells CASSAIWDSSYEQYF.

This chain links TRBV4-1 with TRBJ2-7; absent DNA, TCRdb's TRBD1 call cannot be checked. This CDR3 spans 16 amino acids. The germline V gene encodes CDR1 MGHRA and CDR2 YSYEKL. This CDR3 is CASSQDGTDYSYEQYF.

The chain employs TRBV28 and TRBJ1-2. Per the germline V gene, CDR1 is MDHEN and CDR2 is SYDVKM. The CDR3 runs to 13 residues. The CDR3: CASSFAQNYGYTF.

This chain links TRBV5-1 with TRBJ2-7; the TCRdb D gene call, TRBD1, has no DNA to confirm it. The CDR3 extends over 16 amino acids. Germline CDR1 is SGHRS and CDR2 is YFSETQ. CDR3 protein: CASTATGPDRTNEQYF.

The genes are TRBV5-1 and TRBJ1-1. The CDR3 is 14 amino acids. CDR1 is SGHRS, CDR2 YFSETQ, per germline. The CDR3 loop reads CASTKGPPNTEAFF.